This TCR beta chain was sequenced for a study of PD-1 blockade in classical Hodgkin lymphoma (dated by TCRdb to between 2020 and 2021). Regarding the complete study: Nivolumab dosing was 3 mg/kg intravenously every 2 weeks, continuing until either disease progression or unacceptable toxicity. To define a peripheral blood immune signature of response to PD-1 blockade in classical Hodgkin lymphoma, the study combined TCR beta sequencing with CyTOF. Overall study outcomes, separate from this receptor: Lower diversity was seen in patients whose nivolumab began less than 1 year after ASCT, and these patients were left out of later analyses so that immune reconstitution would not confound the results. Trial patients achieving complete response had baseline diversity similar to newly diagnosed patients, whereas partial responders and progressors had significantly lower diversity. The study was restricted to a single clinical trial cohort, and the causes of repertoire differences, possibly disease activity or prior therapy, were left undefined. Baseline TCR diversity was reported as lower in newly diagnosed patients than in healthy donors, and lower still in relapsed/refractory patients. By C4D1, a significant rise was seen in CD4+ TCR diversity but not in CD8+ TCR diversity (p=0.0027 vs p=0.16), and the rise was most apparent among complete responders (p=0.02).

The time point tag for this specimen amounts to: cycle 2 day 1 (C2D1) of nivolumab. Every trial patient had relapsed after autologous stem cell transplantation, and cohorts A, B and C differed in prior brentuximab vedotin exposure. The trial cohort was composed of roughly 60 patients with relapsed/refractory classical Hodgkin lymphoma, for whom complete response, partial response or progressive disease was recorded as best overall response. Trial patients were treated with single-agent nivolumab in the multi-cohort phase II CheckMate 205 trial. An independent review committee assessed best overall response by applying the 2007 International Working Group response criteria. Trial PBMCs were obtained immediately prior to nivolumab initiation (C1D1) and on therapy at cycle 2 day 1 and cycle 4 day 1. Peripheral blood was collected in 8 mL Vacutainer Cell Preparation Tubes, from which PBMCs were isolated by centrifugation and then cryopreserved.

The Qiagen DNeasy kit was used to extract genomic DNA from unsorted PBMCs and from the negatively selected CD4+ and CD8+ fractions. Using primers that anneal to V and J segments, immunoSEQ multiplex PCR amplified the TCR beta CDR3 regions. A synthetic immune receptor repertoire was used to minimize amplification bias, and any residual bias was removed computationally once sequencing was done. The authors processed their data as follows. Repertoire diversity was quantified as the Shannon entropy index using custom Python scripts. Unsorted, CD4+ and CD8+ repertoires were analyzed separately, except for combined analyses in which CD4+ and CD8+ sequences were merged in silico. A clone was considered expanded if an increase in frequency of at least 2-fold after treatment relative to C1D1 was found, and a pseudocount of 0.5 was applied to clones undetected at baseline. Singleton clones were defined as clones with 0 or 1 copy at C1D1, and non-singleton clones were defined as clones with 2 or more copies. Clones expanded in unsorted samples were annotated as CD4+, CD8+ or unknown by matching protein sequences in sorted samples from the same patient. Wilcoxon tests on paired samples were used to test diversity changes from C1D1 to C4D1. The table was pulled from immuneACCESS by TCRdb, which kept in-frame rearrangements only. Such tables lose some clones; where checked, under half of the loss comes from unresolved V genes, and the rest has no known cause. The DNA gave D and trimming, while V, J and clone size come from that table. This sample holds 95,000 to 100,000 clones; 75% to 90% were observed only once. The ten largest clones add up to approximately 6.3% of the sample.

At the junction V is shortened by 2 bases and J by 6 bases, with 14 bases in between. From a lookup of the germline V gene, CDR1 and CDR2 are SGHTA and FQGTGA. Inclusive of the bounding cysteine and phenylalanine, the CDR3 is 15 residues long. Here the CDR3 DNA is all that survives: 45 bases in frame from base 1. In regard to this clone: Its cognate antigen has yet to be identified. Base qualities are not at hand, and no much larger clone is one base apart.

The sample was peripheral blood mononuclear cells (PBMCs), taken before the second cycle of nivolumab. The sequence joins TRBV7-3 to TRBJ1-5, with the D gene not clear enough to name. The receptor was isolated from a human donor with classical Hodgkin lymphoma. Here the CDR3 is given as CASSLATLAGQPQHF. The bases are TGTGCCAGCAGCTTAGCGACTTTGGCAGGTCAGCCCCAGCATTTT. Beyond the CDR3, the reference TRBV7-3 and TRBJ1-5 genes provide the residues; the full variable domain reads: GAGVSQTPSNKVTEKGKYVELRCDPISGHTALYWYRQSLGQGPEFLIYFQGTGAADDSGLPNDRFFAVRPEGSVSTLKIQRTERGDSAVYLCASSLATLAGQPQHFGDGTRLSIL.